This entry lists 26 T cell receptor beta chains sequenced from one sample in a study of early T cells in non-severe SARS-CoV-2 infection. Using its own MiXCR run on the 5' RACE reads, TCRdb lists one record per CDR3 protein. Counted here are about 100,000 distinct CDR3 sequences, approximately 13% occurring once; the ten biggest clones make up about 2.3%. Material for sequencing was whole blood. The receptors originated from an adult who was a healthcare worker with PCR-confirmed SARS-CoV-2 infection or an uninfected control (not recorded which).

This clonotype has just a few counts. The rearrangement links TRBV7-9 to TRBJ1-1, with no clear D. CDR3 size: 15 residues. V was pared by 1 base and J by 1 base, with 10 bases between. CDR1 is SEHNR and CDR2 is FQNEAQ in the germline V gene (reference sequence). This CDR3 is CASSLVGRRNTEAFF. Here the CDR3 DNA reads TGTGCCAGCAGCTTAGTTGGGCGGAGGAACACTGAAGCTTTCTTT. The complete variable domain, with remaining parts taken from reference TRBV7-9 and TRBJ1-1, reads DTGVSQNPRHKITKRGQNVTFRCDPISEHNRLYWYRQTLGQGPEFLTYFQNEAQLEKSRLLSDRFSAERPKGSFSTLEIQRTEQGDSAMYLCASSLVGRRNTEAFFGQGTRLTVV.

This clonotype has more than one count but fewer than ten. CDR3 sequence: CASSRRSGSTDTQYF. The CDR3 bases are TGTGCCAGCAGCCGACGTAGCGGAAGCACAGATACGCAGTATTTT. The chain links TRBV5-5 to TRBJ2-3; a possible D gene is TRBD2 (6 bases). The germline CDR1 and CDR2 sequences are SGHKS and YYEKEE (reference sequence). The V gene lost 4 bases and the J gene lost 0 bases, with 12 bases spanning the gap. The CDR3 sequence is 15 residues long.

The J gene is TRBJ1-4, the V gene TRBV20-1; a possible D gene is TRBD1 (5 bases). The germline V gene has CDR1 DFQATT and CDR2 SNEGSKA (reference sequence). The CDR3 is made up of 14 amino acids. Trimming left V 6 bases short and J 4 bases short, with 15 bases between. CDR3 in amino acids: CSAPVGRVNEKLFF. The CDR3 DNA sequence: TGCAGTGCCCCGGTGGGCAGGGTTAATGAAAAACTGTTTTTT.

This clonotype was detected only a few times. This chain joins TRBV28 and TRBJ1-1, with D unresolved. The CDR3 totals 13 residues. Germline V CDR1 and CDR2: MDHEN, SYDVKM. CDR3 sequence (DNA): TGTGCGGGTGCACCCGTAGCGAACACTGAAGCTTTCTTT. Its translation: CAGAPVANTEAFF.

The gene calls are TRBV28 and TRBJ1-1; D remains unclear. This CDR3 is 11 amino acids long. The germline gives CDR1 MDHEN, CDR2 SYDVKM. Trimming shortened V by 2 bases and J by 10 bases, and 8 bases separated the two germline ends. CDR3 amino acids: CASSLPPGAFF. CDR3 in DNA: TGTGCCAGCAGTTTACCCCCAGGAGCTTTCTTT.

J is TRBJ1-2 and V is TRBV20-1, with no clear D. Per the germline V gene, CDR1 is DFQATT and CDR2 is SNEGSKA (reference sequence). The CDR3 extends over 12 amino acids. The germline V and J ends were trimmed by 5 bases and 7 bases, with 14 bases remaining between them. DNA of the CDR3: TGCAGTGCTTCGGAACGAACCCCTGGCTACACCTTC. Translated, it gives CSASERTPGYTF.

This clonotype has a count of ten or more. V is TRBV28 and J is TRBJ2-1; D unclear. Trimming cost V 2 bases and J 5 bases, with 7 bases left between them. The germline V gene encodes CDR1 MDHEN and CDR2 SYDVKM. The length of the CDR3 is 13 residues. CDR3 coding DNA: TGTGCCAGCAGTTTACCCCCGAACAATGAGCAGTTCTTC. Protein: CASSLPPNNEQFF.

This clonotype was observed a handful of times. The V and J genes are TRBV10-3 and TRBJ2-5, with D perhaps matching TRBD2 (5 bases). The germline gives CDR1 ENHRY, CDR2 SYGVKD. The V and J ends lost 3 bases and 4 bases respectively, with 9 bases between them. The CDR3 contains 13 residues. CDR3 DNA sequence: TGTGCCATCAGTGATATGGAGGCAGAGACCCAGTACTTC. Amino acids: CAISDMEAETQYF.

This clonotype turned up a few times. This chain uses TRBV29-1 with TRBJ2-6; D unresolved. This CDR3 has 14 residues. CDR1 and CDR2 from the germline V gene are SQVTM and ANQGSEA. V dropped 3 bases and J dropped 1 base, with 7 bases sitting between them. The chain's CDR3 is CSVDTTSGANVLTF. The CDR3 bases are TGCAGCGTTGATACAACTTCTGGGGCCAACGTCCTGACTTTC.

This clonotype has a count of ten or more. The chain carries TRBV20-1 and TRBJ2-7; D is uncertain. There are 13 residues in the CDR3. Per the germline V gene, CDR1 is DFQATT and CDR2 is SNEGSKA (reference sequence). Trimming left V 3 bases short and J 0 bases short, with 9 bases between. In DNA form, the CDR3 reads TGCAGTGCTAGGGAAGTAAGCTCCTACGAGCAGTACTTC. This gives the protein CSAREVSSYEQYF.

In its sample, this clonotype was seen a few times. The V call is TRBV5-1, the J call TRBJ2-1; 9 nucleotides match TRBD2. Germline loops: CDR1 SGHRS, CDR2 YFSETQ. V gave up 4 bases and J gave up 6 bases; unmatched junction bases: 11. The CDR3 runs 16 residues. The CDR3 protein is CASSGAGGGFSNEQFF. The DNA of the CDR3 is TGCGCCAGCAGCGGAGCGGGGGGAGGTTTTTCCAATGAGCAGTTCTTC.

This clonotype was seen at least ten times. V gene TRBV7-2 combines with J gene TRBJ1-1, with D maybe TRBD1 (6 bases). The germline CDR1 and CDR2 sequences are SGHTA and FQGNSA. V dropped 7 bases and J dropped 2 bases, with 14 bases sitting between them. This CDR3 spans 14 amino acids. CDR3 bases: TGTGCCAGCAAGGGTGTGGACAGAAACACTGAAGCTTTCTTT. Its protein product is CASKGVDRNTEAFF.

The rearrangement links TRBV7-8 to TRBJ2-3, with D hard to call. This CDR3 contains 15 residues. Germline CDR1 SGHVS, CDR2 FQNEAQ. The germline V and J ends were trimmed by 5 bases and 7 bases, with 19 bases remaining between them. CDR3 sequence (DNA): TGTGCCAGCAGCCCCCTATCTCAGGCGTCAAATACGCAGTATTTT. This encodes CASSPLSQASNTQYF.

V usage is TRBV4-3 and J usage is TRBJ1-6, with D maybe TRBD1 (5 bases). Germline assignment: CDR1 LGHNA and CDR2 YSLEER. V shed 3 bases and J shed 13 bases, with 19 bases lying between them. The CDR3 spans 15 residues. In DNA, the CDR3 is TGCGCCAGCAGCCAGCAACAGGCCCAAATCGCGCCCCTCCACTTT. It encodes CASSQQQAQIAPLHF.

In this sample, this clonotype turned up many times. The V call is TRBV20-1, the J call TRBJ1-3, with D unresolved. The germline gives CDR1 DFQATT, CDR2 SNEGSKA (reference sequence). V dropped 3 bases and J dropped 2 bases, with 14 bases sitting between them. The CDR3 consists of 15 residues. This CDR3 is CSAREGEGTGNTIYF. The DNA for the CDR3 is TGCAGTGCTAGGGAAGGAGAAGGAACTGGAAACACCATATATTTT.

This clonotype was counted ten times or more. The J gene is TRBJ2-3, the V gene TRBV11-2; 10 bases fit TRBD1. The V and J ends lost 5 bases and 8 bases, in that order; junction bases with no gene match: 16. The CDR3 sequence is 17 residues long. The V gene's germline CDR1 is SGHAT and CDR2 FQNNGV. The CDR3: CASSRRRRDRGKGTQYF. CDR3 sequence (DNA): TGTGCCAGCAGCCGACGAAGAAGGGACAGGGGCAAGGGTACGCAGTATTTT.

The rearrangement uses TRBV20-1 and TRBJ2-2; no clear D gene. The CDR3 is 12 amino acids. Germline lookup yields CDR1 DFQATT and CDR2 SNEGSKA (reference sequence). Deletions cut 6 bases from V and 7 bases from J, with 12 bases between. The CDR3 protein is CSAMGPGGELFF. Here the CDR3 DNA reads TGCAGTGCAATGGGTCCTGGCGGGGAGCTGTTTTTT.

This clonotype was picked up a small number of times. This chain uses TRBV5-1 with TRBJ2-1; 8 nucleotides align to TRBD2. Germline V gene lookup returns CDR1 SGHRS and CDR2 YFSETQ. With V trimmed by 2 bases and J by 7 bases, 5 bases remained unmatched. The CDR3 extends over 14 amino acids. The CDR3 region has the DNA TGCGCCAGCAGCTTCACGGGGGGGATGAATGAGCAGTTCTTC. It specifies CASSFTGGMNEQFF.

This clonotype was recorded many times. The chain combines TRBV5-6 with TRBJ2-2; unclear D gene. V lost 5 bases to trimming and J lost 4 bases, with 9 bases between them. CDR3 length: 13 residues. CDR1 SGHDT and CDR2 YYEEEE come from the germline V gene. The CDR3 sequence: CASSVRITGELFF. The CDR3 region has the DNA TGTGCCAGCAGTGTTCGGATCACCGGGGAGCTGTTTTTT.

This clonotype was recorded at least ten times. In DNA form, the CDR3 reads TGTGCCAGCAGCCCTGACGGATACGAGCAGTACTTC. This encodes CASSPDGYEQYF. This sequence joins TRBV7-9 and TRBJ2-7, with D uncertain. Trimming cost V 5 bases and J 4 bases, with 9 bases left between them. Germline loops: CDR1 SEHNR, CDR2 FQNEAQ (reference sequence). This CDR3 contains 12 residues.

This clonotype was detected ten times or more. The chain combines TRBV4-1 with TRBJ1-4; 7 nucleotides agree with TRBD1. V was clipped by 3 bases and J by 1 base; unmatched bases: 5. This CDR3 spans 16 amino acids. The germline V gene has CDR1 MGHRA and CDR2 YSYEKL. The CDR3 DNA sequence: TGCGCCAGCAGCCAGGCAGGGGGTCAAACTAATGAAAAACTGTTTTTT. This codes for CASSQAGGQTNEKLFF.

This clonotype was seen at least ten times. This CDR3 is CASQTVAEETQYF. CDR3 DNA sequence: TGTGCCAGCCAGACAGTCGCCGAAGAGACCCAGTACTTC. The rearrangement links TRBV5-4 to TRBJ2-5, with a tentative D call TRBD1 (5 bases). Germline V gives CDR1 SGHNT, CDR2 YYREEE (reference sequence). The CDR3 covers 13 residues. V lost 7 bases and J 3 bases, leaving 13 bases between the germline ends.

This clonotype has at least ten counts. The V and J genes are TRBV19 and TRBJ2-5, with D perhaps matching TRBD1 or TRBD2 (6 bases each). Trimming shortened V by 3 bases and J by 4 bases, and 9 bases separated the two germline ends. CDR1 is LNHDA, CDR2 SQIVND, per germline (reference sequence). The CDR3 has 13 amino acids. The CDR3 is CASSMEGGETQYF. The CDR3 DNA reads TGTGCCAGTAGTATGGAGGGGGGAGAGACCCAGTACTTC.

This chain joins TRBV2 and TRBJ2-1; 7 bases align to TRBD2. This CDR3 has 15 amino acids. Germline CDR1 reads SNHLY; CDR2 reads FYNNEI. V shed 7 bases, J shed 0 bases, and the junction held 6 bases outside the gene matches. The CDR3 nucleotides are TGTGCCAGCACGGGGGGACCCCTCTCCTACAATGAGCAGTTCTTC. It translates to CASTGGPLSYNEQFF.

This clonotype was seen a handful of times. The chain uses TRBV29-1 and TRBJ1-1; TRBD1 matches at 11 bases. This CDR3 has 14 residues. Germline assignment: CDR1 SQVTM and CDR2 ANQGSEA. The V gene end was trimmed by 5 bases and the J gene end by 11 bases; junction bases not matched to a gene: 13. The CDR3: CSVSKTGQGATAFF. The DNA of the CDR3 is TGCAGCGTTTCTAAGACCGGACAGGGGGCTACGGCTTTCTTT.

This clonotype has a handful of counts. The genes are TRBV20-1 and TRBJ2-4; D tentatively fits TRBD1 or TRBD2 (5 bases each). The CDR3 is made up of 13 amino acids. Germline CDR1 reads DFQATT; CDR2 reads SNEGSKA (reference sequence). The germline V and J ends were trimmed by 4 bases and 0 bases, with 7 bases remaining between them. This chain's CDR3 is CSAIGTAKNIQYF. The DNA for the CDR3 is TGCAGTGCTATAGGGACAGCCAAAAACATTCAGTACTTC.